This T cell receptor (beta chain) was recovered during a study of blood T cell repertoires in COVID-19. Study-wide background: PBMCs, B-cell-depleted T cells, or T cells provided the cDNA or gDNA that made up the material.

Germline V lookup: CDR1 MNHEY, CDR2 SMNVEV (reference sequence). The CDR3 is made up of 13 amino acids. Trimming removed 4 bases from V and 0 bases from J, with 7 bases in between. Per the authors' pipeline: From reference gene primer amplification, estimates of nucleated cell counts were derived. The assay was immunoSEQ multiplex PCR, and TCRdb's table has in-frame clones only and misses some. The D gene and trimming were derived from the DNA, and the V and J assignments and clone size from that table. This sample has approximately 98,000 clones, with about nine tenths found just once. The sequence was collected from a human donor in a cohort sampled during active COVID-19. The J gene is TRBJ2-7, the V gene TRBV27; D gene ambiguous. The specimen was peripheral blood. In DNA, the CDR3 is TGTGCCAGCAGTTCCCTAATCTCCTACGAGCAGTACTTC. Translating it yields CASSSLISYEQYF.